Below are 6 T cell receptor beta chains sequenced from a single sample in a study of blood T cells in healthy people across ages (dated by TCRdb to between 2015 and 2017). The method was 5' RACE. For sequencing, an Illumina HiSeq 2500 was employed. A second PCR of about 7 to 12 cycles was run with a J-beta primer mix and a sample-barcoded 5' primer. The public reads were reprocessed in TCRdb via fastp at Q25 and MiXCR, keeping in-frame beta chains. A single entry per CDR3 protein holds the most common genes and DNA from its merged rows. The sample data list more than 650,000 distinct CDR3 sequences, and under 30% of these were observed just once. The ten biggest clones cover under 3% of the sample. This sample was also put to use in a study of T cells of mothers and their children.

The source material was blood. The receptors originated from a boy between 5 and 17 years old in good health.

This clonotype was detected only a few times. The gene calls are TRBV2 and TRBJ2-5, with a weak D call TRBD2 (5 bases). The CDR3 runs to 14 residues. The germline V gene encodes CDR1 SNHLY and CDR2 FYNNEI. Trimming took 0 bases from V and 5 from J, leaving 10 bases between them. The CDR3 nucleotides are TGTGCCAGCAGTGAAGCGCTTCGAGGGGAGACCCAGTACTTC. This translates into CASSEALRGETQYF.

This clonotype was counted between two and nine times. The chain employs TRBV7-3 and TRBJ2-7, with TRBD1 identical over 8 bases. Germline trimming cut 2 bases from V and 5 bases from J; bases unmatched to any gene: 14. Germline lookup yields CDR1 SGHTA and CDR2 FQGTGA. The CDR3 is made up of 17 amino acids. CDR3 protein: CASSLRSPGQGFHEQYF. CDR3 in DNA: TGTGCCAGCAGCTTACGTTCGCCCGGACAGGGTTTCCACGAGCAGTACTTC.

The CDR3 is CSAPTGGRDEQYF. In DNA form, the CDR3 reads TGCAGTGCTCCCACCGGGGGGCGGGACGAGCAGTACTTC. The V and J genes are TRBV20-1 and TRBJ2-7; D might be TRBD2 (7 bases). The ends were cut back, 5 bases at V and 5 bases at J, with 16 bases in the middle. Germline-derived CDR1 and CDR2 are DFQATT and SNEGSKA (reference sequence). The CDR3 is 13 residues long.

There are a few counts of this clonotype. This sequence joins TRBV6-5 and TRBJ1-1; D gene uncertain. Germline V lookup: CDR1 MNHEY, CDR2 SVGAGI. There are 13 residues in the CDR3. Between the trimmed V and J ends, which lost 6 bases and 0 bases, there was a span of 8 bases. The CDR3 loop reads CASRRDLNTEAFF. CDR3 DNA: TGTGCCAGCAGGAGGGATTTGAACACTGAAGCTTTCTTT.

J is TRBJ2-5 and V is TRBV20-1; D remains unclear. V lost 2 bases to trimming and J lost 2 bases, with 12 bases between them. CDR1 and CDR2 (germline): DFQATT, SNEGSKA (reference sequence). CDR3 length: 14 residues. Here the CDR3 reads CSARIPVMQETQYF. DNA for the CDR3: TGCAGTGCTAGAATCCCAGTCATGCAAGAGACCCAGTACTTC.

Note on this clonotype: A junction boundary mismatches the germline segment, possibly from a read error. The chain carries TRBV12-3 or TRBV12-4 and TRBJ2-2, with no clear D. CDR3 size: 14 residues. CDR3 sequence (DNA): TGTGCCACCAGTACTATCCGGAACACCGGGGAGCTGTTTTTT. Protein product: CATSTIRNTGELFF.